The rows below give T cell receptor beta chains drawn from one sample of a study of T-cell memory formation after mild COVID-19. Via MiXCR, TCRdb re-called the 5' RACE reads, giving one row per CDR3 protein. Seen here are 150,000 to 200,000 distinct CDR3 sequences, more than 9% observed once, and the top ten hold less than 4%. Sequencing was done on a sample of PBMCs or a T cell subset sorted from them (not recorded which). Receptor source: a man in his late teens or twenties who had mild COVID-19 (a few samples of this study predate the infection). Cell type and time point are not known. Each CDR3 is given with its conserved first and last residue. D genes are given only for firm matches. Part of the rows lack a size; the others show once, few, many or a class for expanded clones.

DNA	CDR3	D	V	J	size
TGCGCCAGCAGCCAAGGATACCGGGGCTCTGGGACTGAAGCTTTCTTT	CASSQGYRGSGTEAFF	-	TRBV4-1	TRBJ1-1	-
TGTGCCAGCAGCACGGCTGTGCCAGATACGCAGTATTTT	CASSTAVPDTQYF	-	TRBV2	TRBJ2-3	once
TGCGCCAGCAGCCAAGAGAACATGAACACTGAAGCTTTCTTT	CASSQENMNTEAFF	-	TRBV4-3	TRBJ1-1	-
TGCGCCAGCAGCCAAGATTCGTCAGCTGGAAACACCATATATTTT	CASSQDSSAGNTIYF	-	TRBV4-1	TRBJ1-3	few
TGTGCCAGCTCAATCTCGACAGGGTTCGCCGGGGAGCTGTTTTTT	CASSISTGFAGELFF	TRBD1	TRBV18	TRBJ2-2	-
TGTGCCACCAGCAGTTCTGGGGGGGCGAACACTGAAGCTTTCTTT	CATSSSGGANTEAFF	-	TRBV15	TRBJ1-1	-
TGCGCCAGCAGCCCTCGGCAGGGCCCAGATACGCAGTATTTT	CASSPRQGPDTQYF	-	TRBV5-1	TRBJ2-3	few
TGTGCCTGGAGTTACCCGGGGGGGATATCCACTGAAGCTTTCTTT	CAWSYPGGISTEAFF	-	TRBV30	TRBJ1-1	once
TGTGCCACCGGGTCGAGAGATACGCAGTATTTT	CATGSRDTQYF	-	TRBV19	TRBJ2-3	few
TGTGCCAGCAGTCTCCGACGGACAGGGAAGTTGGAGACCCAGTACTTC	CASSLRRTGKLETQYF	TRBD1	TRBV27	TRBJ2-5	few
TGTGCCAGCACCTACAGCGGGGGGGCCTACAATGAGCAGTTCTTC	CASTYSGGAYNEQFF	TRBD2	TRBV7-2	TRBJ2-1	few
TGTGCCAGCAGCTTTCAGCGGGGGGAAAAAGAGACCCAGTACTTC	CASSFQRGEKETQYF	TRBD2	TRBV7-2	TRBJ2-5	few
TGTGCCAGCAGTTTAGGCATTAGCGGGGGACTGATGGGCGAGCAGTACTTC	CASSLGISGGLMGEQYF	TRBD2	TRBV12-3/TRBV12-4	TRBJ2-7	few
TGCGCCAGCAGCTTGTTCGGACAGCAACCCTACGAGCAGTACTTC	CASSLFGQQPYEQYF	-	TRBV5-1	TRBJ2-7	few
TGTGCCAGCAGTACATCTGGGAGGTACCAAGAGACCCAGTACTTC	CASSTSGRYQETQYF	-	TRBV28	TRBJ2-5	few
TGTGCCAGCAGTTACTTCTCAACCCCGGGGGTAACTAATGAAAAACTGTTTTTT	CASSYFSTPGVTNEKLFF	-	TRBV6-5	TRBJ1-4	-
TGTGCCAGCAGCTTCTGGGATACGCAGTATTTT	CASSFWDTQYF	-	TRBV11-1	TRBJ2-3	-
TGTGCCAGCAGTTGGGGAGGGACGGCGAACACTGAAGCTTTCTTT	CASSWGGTANTEAFF	-	TRBV6-5	TRBJ1-1	few
TGTGCCAGCAGTTGGGGACACCTCGGAGAGACCCAGTACTTC	CASSWGHLGETQYF	-	TRBV6-2/TRBV6-3	TRBJ2-5	-
TGCGCCAGCAGCCAAGAGTACGGAACTAGCGGGGTTCGGGGCGGGGAGCTGTTTTTT	CASSQEYGTSGVRGGELFF	TRBD2	TRBV4-3	TRBJ2-2	-